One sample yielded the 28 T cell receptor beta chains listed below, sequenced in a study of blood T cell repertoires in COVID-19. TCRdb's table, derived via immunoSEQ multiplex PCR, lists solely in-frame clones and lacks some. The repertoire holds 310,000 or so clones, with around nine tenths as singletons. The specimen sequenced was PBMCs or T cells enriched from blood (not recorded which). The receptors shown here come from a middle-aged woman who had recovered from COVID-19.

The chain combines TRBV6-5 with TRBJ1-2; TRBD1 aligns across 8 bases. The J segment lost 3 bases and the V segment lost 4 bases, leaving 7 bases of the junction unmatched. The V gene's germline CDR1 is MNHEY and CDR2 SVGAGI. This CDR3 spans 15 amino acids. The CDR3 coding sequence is TGTGCCAGCAGTTCCCGGGACAGGCGGGACTATGGCTACACCTTC. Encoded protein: CASSSRDRRDYGYTF.

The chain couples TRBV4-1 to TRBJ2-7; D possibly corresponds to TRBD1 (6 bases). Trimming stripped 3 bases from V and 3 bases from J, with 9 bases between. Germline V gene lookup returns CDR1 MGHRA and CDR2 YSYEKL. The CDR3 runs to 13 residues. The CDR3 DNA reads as TGCGCCAGCAGCCAGGACAGCTTCTACGAGCAGTACTTC. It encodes CASSQDSFYEQYF.

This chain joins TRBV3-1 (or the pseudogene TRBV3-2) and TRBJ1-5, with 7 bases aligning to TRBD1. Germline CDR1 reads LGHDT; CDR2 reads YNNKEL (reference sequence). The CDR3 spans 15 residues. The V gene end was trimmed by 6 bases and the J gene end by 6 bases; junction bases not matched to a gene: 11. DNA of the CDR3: TGTGCCAGCAGGACAGACAGGGATGCCATTCAGCCCCAGCATTTT. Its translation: CASRTDRDAIQPQHF.

CDR3 sequence (DNA): TGTGCCAGCAGCCACTACCCACCAGGGACTTCTGGCTACACCTTC. Translating gives CASSHYPPGTSGYTF. The genes are TRBV7-2 and TRBJ1-2, with D maybe TRBD1 (5 bases). The germline V and J ends were trimmed by 5 bases and 7 bases, with 20 bases remaining between them. Germline-derived CDR1 and CDR2 are SGHTA and FQGNSA. The CDR3 extends over 15 amino acids.

In nucleotides, the CDR3 is TGTGCCAGCAGTCTACAGGGGAGGGAGACCCAGTACTTC. Translation: CASSLQGRETQYF. The chain couples TRBV11-3 to TRBJ2-5, with D possibly matching TRBD1 (7 bases). The V gene lost 6 bases and the J gene lost 5 bases, with 13 bases spanning the gap. The germline V gene has CDR1 SGHNT and CDR2 YENEEA. This CDR3 is built from 13 residues.

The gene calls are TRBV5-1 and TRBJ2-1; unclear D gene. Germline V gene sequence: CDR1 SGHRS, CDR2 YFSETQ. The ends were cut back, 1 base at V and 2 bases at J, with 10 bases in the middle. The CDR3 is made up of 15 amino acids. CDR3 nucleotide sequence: TGCGCCAGCAGCTTGTTTAGCTGGGCCTACAATGAGCAGTTCTTC. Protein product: CASSLFSWAYNEQFF.

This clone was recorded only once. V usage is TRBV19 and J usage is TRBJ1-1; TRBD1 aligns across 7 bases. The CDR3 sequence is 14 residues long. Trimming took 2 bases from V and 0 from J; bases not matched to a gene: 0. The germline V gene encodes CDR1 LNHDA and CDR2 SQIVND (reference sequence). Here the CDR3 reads CASSIQGVNTEAFF. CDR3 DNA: TGTGCCAGTAGTATACAGGGGGTGAACACTGAAGCTTTCTTT.

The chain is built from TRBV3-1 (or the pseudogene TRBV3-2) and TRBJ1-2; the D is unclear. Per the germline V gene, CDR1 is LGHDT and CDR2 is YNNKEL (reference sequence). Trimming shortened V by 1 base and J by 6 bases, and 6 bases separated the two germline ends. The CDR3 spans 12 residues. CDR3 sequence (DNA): TGTGCCAGCAGCCAAGGCTATAATGGCTACACCTTC. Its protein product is CASSQGYNGYTF.

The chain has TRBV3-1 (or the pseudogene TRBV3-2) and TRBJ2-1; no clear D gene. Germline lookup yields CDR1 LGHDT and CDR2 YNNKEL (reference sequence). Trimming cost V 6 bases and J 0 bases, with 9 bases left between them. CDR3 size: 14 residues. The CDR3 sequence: CASSTESSYNEQFF. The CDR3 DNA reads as TGTGCCAGCAGTACGGAGAGCTCCTACAATGAGCAGTTCTTC.

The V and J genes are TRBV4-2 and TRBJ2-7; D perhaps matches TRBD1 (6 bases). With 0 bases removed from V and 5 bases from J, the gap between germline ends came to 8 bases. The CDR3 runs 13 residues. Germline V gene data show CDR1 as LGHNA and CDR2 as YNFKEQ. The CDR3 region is CASSQDRGDEQYF. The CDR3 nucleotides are TGTGCCAGCAGCCAAGACAGGGGAGACGAGCAGTACTTC.

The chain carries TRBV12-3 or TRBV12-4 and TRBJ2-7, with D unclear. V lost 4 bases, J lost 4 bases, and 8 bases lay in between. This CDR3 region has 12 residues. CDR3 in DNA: TGTGCCAGCAGTTACGGCGGTTACGAGCAGTACTTC. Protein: CASSYGGYEQYF.

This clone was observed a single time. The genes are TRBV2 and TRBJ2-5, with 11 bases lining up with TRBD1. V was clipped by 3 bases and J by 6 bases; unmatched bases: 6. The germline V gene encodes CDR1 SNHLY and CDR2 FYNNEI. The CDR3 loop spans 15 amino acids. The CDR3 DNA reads TGTGCCAGCAGTGAGCGGACAGGGGGCGATAAGACCCAGTACTTC. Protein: CASSERTGGDKTQYF.

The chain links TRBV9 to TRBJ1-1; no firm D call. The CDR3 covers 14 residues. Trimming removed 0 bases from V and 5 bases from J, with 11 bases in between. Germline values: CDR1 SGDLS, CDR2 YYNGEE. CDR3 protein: CASSVGGIGTEAFF. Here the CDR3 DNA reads TGTGCCAGCAGCGTAGGAGGGATTGGGACTGAAGCTTTCTTT.

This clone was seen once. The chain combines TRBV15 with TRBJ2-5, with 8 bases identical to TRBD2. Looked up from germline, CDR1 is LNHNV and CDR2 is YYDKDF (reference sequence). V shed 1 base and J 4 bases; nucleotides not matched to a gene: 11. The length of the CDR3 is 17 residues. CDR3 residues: CATSRGSSGGLPETQYF. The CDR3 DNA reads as TGTGCCACCAGCAGAGGCTCCAGCGGGGGCCTCCCAGAGACCCAGTACTTC.

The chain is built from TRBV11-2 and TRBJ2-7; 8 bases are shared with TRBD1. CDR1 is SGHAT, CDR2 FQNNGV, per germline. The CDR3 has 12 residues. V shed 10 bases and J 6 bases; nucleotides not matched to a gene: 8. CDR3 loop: CATSQGGREQYF. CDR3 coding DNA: TGTGCCACCTCACAGGGGGGTCGCGAGCAGTACTTC.

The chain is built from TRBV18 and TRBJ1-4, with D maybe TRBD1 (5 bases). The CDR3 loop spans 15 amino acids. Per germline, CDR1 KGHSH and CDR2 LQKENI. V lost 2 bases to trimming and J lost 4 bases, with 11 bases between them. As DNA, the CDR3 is TGTGCCAGCTCACCAGAACCGGGGGGTAATGAAAAACTGTTTTTT. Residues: CASSPEPGGNEKLFF.

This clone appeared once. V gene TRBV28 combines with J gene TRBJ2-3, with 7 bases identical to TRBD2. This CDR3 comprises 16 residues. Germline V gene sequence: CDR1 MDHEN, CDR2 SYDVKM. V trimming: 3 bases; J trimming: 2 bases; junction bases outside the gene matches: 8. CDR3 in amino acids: CASSLAGEPSTDTQYF. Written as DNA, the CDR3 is TGTGCCAGCAGTTTGGCGGGAGAACCTTCCACAGATACGCAGTATTTT.

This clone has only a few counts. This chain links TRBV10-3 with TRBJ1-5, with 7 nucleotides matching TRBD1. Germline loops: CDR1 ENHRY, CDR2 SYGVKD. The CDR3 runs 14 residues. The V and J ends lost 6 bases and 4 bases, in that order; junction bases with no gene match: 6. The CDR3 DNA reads TGTGCCATCAGCGCCGGGACAGAGAATCAGCCCCAGCATTTT. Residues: CAISAGTENQPQHF.

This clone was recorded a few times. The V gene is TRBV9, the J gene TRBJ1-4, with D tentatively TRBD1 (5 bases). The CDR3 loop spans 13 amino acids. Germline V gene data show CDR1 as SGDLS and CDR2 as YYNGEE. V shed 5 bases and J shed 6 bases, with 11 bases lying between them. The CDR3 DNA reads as TGTGCCAGCAGTCGCAGGGAGGATGAAAAACTGTTTTTT. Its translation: CASSRREDEKLFF.

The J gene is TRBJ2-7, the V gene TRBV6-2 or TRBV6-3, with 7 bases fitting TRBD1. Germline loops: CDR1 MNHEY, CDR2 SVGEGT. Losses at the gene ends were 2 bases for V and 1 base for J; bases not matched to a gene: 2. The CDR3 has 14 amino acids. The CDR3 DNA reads TGTGCCAGCAGTTACGGGGACAGTTCCTACGAGCAGTACTTC. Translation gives CASSYGDSSYEQYF.

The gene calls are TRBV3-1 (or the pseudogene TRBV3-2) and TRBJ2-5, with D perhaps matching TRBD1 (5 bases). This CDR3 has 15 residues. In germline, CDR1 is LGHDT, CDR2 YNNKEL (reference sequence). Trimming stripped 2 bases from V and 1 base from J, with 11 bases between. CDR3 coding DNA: TGTGCCAGCAGCCAAAGGAGTGGGGCCCAAGAGACCCAGTACTTC. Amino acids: CASSQRSGAQETQYF.

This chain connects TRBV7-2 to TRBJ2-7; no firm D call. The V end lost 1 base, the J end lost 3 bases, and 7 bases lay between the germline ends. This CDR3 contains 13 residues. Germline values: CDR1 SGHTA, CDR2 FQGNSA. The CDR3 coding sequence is TGTGCCAGCAGCTTAGAAGCAGGCTACGAGCAGTACTTC. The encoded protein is CASSLEAGYEQYF. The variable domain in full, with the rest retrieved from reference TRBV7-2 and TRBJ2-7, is GAGVSQSPSNKVTEKGKDVELRCDPISGHTALYWYRQSLGQGLEFLIYFQGNSAPDKSGLPSDRFSAERTGGSVSTLTIQRTQQEDSAVYLCASSLEAGYEQYFGPGTRLTVT.

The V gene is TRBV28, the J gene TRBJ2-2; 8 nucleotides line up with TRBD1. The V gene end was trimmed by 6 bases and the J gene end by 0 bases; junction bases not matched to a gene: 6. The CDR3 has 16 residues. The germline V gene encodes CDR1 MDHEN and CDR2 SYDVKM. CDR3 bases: TGTGCCAGCAGACGTAGGGGACAGGCGAACACCGGGGAGCTGTTTTTT. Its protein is CASRRRGQANTGELFF.

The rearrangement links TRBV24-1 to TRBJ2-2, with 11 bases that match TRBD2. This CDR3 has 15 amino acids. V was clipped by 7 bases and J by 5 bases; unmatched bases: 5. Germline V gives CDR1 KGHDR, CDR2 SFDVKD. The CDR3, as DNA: TGTGCCACCAGATCCGGGACTAGCGGAACCGGGGAGCTGTTTTTT. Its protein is CATRSGTSGTGELFF.

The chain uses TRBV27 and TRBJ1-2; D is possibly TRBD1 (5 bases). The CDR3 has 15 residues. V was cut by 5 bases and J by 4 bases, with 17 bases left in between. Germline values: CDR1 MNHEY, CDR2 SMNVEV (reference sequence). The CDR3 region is CASSSGALGSYGYTF. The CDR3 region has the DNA TGTGCCAGCAGTAGCGGGGCGCTTGGATCCTATGGCTACACCTTC.

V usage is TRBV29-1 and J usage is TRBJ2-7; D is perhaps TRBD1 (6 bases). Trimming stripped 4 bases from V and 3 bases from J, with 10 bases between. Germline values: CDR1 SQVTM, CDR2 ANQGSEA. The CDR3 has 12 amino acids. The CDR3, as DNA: TGCAGCGTTGGTAGGGGGAACTACGAGCAGTACTTC. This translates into CSVGRGNYEQYF.

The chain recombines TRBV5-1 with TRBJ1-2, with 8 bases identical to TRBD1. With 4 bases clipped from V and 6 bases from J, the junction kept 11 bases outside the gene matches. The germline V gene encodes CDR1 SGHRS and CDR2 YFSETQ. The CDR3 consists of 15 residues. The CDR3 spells CASSMGQARMNGYTF. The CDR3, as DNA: TGCGCCAGCAGCATGGGACAGGCTCGGATGAATGGCTACACCTTC.

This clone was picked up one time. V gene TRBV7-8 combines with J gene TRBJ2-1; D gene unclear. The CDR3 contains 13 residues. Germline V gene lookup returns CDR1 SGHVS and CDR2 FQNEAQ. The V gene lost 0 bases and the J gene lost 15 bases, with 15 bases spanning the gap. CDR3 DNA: TGTGCCAGCAGCTTAGCGCGCGGATCTACGACGTTCTTC. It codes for CASSLARGSTTFF.